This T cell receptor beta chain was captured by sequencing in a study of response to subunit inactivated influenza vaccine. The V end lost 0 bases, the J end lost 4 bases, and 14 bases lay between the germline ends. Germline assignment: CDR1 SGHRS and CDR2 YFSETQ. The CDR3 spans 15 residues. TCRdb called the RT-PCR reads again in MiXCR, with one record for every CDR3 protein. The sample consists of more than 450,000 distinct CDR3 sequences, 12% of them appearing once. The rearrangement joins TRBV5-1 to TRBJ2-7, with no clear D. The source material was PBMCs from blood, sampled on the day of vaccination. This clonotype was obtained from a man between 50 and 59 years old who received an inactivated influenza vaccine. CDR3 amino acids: CASSLAYGQPYEQYF. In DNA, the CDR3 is TGCGCCAGCAGCTTGGCCTATGGGCAGCCTTACGAGCAGTACTTC.